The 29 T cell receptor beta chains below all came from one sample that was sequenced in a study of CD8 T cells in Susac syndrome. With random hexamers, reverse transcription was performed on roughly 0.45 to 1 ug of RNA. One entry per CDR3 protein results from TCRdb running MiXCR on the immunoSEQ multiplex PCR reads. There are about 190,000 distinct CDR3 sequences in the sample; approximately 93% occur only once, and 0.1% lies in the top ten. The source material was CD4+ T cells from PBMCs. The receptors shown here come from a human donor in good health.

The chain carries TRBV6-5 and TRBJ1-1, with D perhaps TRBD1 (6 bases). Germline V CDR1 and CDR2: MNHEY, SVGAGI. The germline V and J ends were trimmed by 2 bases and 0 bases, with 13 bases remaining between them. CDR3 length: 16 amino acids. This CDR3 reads CASSYEGGYMNTEAFF. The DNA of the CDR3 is TGTGCCAGCAGTTACGAGGGGGGGTATATGAACACTGAAGCTTTCTTT.

The DNA of the CDR3 is TGCGCCAGCTTCCGGGACAGGGTCGGAGAGACCCAGTACTTC. This sequence encodes CASFRDRVGETQYF. V usage is TRBV5-1 and J usage is TRBJ2-5; TRBD1 matches at 9 bases. This CDR3 region has 14 residues. Per germline, CDR1 SGHRS and CDR2 YFSETQ. J gave up 4 bases and V 7 bases, and 8 bases lay outside the gene matches.

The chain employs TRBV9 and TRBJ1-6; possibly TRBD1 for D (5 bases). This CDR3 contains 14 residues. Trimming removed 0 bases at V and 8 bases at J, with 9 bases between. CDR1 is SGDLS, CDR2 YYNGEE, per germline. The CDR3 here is CASSVVGTHSPLHF. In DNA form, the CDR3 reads TGTGCCAGCAGCGTAGTGGGGACCCATTCACCCCTCCACTTT.

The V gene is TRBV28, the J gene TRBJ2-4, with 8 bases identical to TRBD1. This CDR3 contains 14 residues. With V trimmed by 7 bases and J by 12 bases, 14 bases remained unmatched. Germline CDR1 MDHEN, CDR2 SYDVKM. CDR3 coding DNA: TGTGCCAGCACCTGGCAGGGGGCGCGTGGGGGTCAGTACTTC. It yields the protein CASTWQGARGGQYF. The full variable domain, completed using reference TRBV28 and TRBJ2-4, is DVKVTQSSRYLVKRTGEKVFLECVQDMDHENMFWYRQDPGLGLRLIYFSYDVKMKEKGDIPEGYSVSREKKERFSLILESASTNQTSMYLCASTWQGARGGQYFGAGTRLSVL.

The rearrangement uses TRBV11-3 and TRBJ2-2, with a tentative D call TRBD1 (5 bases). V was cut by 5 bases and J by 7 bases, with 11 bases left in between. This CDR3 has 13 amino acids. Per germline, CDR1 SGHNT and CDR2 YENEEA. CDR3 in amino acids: CASSPGLFGELFF. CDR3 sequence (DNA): TGTGCCAGCAGCCCAGGGTTATTCGGGGAGCTGTTTTTT.

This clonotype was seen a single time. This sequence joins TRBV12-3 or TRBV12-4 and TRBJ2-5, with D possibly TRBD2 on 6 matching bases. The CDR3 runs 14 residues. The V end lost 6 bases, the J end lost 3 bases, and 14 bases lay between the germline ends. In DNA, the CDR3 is TGTGCCAGCAGCTGGGACTTCGGCAAAGAGACCCAGTACTTC. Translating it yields CASSWDFGKETQYF.

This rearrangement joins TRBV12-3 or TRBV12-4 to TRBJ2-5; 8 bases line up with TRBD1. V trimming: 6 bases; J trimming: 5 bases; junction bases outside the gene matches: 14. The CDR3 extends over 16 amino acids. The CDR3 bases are TGTGCCAGCAGAAATGGGGCCCAGGGGGCCTTGGAGACCCAGTACTTC. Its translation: CASRNGAQGALETQYF.

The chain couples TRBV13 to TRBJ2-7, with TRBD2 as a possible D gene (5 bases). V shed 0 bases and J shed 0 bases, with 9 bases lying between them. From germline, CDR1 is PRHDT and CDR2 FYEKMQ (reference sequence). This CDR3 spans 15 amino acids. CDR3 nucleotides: TGTGCCAGCAGCTTAGGCGGGATCAGCTCCTACGAGCAGTACTTC. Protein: CASSLGGISSYEQYF.

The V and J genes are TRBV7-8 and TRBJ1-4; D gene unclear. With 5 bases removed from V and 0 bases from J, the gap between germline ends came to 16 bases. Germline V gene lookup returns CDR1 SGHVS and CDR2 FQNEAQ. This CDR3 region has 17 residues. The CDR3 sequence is CASSLDTGFTTNEKLFF. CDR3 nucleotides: TGTGCCAGCAGCCTAGACACCGGATTTACAACTAATGAAAAACTGTTTTTT.

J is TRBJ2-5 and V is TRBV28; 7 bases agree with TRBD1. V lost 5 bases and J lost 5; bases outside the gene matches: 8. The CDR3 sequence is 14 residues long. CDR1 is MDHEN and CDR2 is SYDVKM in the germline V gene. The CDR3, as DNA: TGTGCCAGCAGTCCAGGGGGAGAGATCGAGACCCAGTACTTC. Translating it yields CASSPGGEIETQYF.

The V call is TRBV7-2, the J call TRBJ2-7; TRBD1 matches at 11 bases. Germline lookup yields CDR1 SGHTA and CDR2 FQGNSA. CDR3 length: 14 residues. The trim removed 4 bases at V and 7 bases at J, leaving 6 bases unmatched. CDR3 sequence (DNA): TGTGCCAGCAGCTCCGGGACAGGGGGGAGGGAGCAGTACTTC. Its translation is CASSSGTGGREQYF.

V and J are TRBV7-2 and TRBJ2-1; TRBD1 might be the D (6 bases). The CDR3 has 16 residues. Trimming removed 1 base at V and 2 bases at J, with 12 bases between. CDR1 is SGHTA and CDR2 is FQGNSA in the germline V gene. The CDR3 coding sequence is TGTGCCAGCAGCTTAGAGTATGGGACACCCTACAATGAGCAGTTCTTC. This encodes CASSLEYGTPYNEQFF.

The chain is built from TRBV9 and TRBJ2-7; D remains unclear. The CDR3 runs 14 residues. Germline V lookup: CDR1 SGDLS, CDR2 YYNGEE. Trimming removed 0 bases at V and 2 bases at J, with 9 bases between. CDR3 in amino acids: CASSVGVVAYEQYF. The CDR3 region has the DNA TGTGCCAGCAGCGTAGGAGTTGTCGCCTACGAGCAGTACTTC.

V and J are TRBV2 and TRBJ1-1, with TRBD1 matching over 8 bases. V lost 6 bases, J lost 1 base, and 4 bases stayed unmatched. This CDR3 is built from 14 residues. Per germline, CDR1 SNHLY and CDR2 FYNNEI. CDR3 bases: TGTGCCAGCAGGATGGACAGGGAGAACACTGAAGCTTTCTTT. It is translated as CASRMDRENTEAFF. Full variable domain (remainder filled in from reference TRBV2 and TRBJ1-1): EPEVTQTPSHQVTQMGQEVILRCVPISNHLYFYWYRQILGQKVEFLVSFYNNEISEKSEIFDDQFSVERPDGSNFTLKIRSTKLEDSAMYFCASRMDRENTEAFFGQGTRLTVV.

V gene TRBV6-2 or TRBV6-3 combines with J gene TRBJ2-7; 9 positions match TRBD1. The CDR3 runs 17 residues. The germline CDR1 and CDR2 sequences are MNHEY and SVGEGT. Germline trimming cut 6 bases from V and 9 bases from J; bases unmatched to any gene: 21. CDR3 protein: CASRGQGMESYLRGQYF. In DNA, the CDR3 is TGTGCCAGCAGGGGACAGGGTATGGAAAGCTATCTACGAGGGCAGTACTTC.

The CDR3 coding sequence is TGTGCCAGCAGCGGGGACAGCTATGGCTACACCTTC. Translated, it gives CASSGDSYGYTF. This rearrangement joins TRBV13 to TRBJ1-2; 7 nucleotides align to TRBD1. The CDR3 extends over 12 amino acids. V dropped 5 bases and J dropped 4; count of bases not matched to a gene: 1. Germline CDR1 and CDR2: PRHDT and FYEKMQ (reference sequence). The variable domain in full, with the rest retrieved from reference TRBV13 and TRBJ1-2, is AAGVIQSPRHLIKEKRETATLKCYPIPRHDTVYWYQQGPGQDPQFLISFYEKMQSDKGSIPDRFSAQQFSDYHSELNMSSLELGDSALYFCASSGDSYGYTFGSGTRLTVV.

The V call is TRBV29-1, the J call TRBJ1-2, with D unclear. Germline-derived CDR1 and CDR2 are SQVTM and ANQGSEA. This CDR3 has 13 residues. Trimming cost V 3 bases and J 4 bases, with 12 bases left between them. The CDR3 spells CSVEPDILYGYTF. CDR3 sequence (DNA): TGCAGCGTTGAGCCCGACATCCTCTATGGCTACACCTTC.

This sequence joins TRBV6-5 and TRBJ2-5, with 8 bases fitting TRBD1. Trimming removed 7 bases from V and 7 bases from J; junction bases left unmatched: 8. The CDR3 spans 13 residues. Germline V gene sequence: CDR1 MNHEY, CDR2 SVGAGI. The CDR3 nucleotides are TGTGCCAGCACCCGTAGGGGGACAGGGACCCAGTACTTC. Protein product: CASTRRGTGTQYF.

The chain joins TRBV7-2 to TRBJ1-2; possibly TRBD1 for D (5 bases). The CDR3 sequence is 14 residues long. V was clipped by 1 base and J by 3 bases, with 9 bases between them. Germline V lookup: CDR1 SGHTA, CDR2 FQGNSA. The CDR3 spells CASSLGGSYYGYTF. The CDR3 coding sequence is TGTGCCAGCAGCTTAGGGGGGAGCTACTATGGCTACACCTTC.

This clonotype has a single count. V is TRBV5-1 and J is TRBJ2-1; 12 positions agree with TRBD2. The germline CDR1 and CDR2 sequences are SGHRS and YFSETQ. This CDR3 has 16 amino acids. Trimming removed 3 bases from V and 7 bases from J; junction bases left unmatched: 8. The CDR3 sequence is CASSYSSGGAWNEQFF. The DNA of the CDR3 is TGCGCCAGCAGCTATTCTAGCGGGGGGGCCTGGAATGAGCAGTTCTTC.

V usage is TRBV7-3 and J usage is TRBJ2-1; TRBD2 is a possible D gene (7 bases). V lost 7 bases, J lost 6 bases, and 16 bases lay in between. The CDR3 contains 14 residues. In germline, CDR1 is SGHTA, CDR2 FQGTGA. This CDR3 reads CASTLGGAGNEQFF. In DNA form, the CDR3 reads TGTGCCAGCACACTTGGGGGGGCGGGCAATGAGCAGTTCTTC.

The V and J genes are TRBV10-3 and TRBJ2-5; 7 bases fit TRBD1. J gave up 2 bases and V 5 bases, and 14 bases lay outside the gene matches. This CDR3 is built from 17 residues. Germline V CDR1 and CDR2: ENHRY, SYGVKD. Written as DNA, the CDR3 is TGTGCCATCAGTCCAGGCCCTCCGACAGGGACGCAAGAGACCCAGTACTTC. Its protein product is CAISPGPPTGTQETQYF.

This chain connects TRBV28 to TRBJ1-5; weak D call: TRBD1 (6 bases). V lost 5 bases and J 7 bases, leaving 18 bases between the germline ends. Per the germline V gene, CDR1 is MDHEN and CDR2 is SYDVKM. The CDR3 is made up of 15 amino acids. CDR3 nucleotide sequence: TGTGCCAGCAGTCCTCCCCTCATACAGGGCCAGCCCCAGCATTTT. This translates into CASSPPLIQGQPQHF.

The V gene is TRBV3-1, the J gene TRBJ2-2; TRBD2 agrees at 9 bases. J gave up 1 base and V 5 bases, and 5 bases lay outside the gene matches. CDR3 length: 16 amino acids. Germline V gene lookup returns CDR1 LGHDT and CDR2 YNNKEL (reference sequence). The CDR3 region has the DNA TGTGCCAGCAGCTTAACTAGCGGGCTGAACACCGGGGAGCTGTTTTTT. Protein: CASSLTSGLNTGELFF.

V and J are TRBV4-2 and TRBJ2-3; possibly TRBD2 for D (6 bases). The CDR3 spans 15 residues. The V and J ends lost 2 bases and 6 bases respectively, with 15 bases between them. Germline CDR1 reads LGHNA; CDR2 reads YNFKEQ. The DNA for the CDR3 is TGTGCCAGCAGCCAACCTTCTAGCGCCCGGGATACGCAGTATTTT. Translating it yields CASSQPSSARDTQYF.

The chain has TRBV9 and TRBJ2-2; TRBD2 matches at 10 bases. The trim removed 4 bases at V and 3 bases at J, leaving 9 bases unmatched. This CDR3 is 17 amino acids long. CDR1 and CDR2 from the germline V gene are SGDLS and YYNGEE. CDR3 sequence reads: CASSQTSGLTYTGELFF. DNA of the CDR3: TGTGCCAGCAGCCAGACTAGCGGGCTAACTTACACCGGGGAGCTGTTTTTT. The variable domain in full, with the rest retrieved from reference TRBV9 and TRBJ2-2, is DSGVTQTPKHLITATGQRVTLRCSPRSGDLSVYWYQQSLDQGLQFLIQYYNGEERAKGNILERFSAQQFPDLHSELNLSSLELGDSALYFCASSQTSGLTYTGELFFGEGSRLTVL.

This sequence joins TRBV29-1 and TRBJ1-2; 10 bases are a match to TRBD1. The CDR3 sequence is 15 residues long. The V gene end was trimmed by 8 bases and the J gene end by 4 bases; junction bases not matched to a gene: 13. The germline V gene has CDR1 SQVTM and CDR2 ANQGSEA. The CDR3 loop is CSISRGTGEGYGYTF. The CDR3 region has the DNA TGCAGCATATCCCGGGGGACAGGGGAAGGCTATGGCTACACCTTC.

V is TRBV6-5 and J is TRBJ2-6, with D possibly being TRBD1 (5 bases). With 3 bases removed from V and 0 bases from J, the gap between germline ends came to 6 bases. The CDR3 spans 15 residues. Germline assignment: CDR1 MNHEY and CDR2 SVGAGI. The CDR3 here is CASSYQGSGANVLTF. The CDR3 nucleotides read TGTGCCAGCAGTTATCAGGGCTCTGGGGCCAACGTCCTGACTTTC.

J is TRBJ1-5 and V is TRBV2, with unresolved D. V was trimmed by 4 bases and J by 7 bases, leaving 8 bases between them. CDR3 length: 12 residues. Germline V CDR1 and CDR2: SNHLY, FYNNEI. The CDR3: CASSGDTQPQHF. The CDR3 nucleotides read TGTGCCAGCAGTGGAGACACCCAGCCCCAGCATTTT.